This T cell receptor beta chain was found in a study of blood T cell repertoires in COVID-19. Original processing methods: From reference gene primer amplification, estimates of nucleated cell counts were derived. The assay was immunoSEQ multiplex PCR, and TCRdb's table has in-frame clones only and misses some. That table gives V, J and clone size, and the DNA gave D and trimming. The sample holds 200,000 to 300,000 clones, more than 75% seen once. The germline V gene encodes CDR1 LGHDT and CDR2 YNNKEL (reference sequence). There are 14 residues in the CDR3. J lost 4 bases, V lost 4 bases, and 4 bases had no gene match.

The chain has TRBV3-1 (or the pseudogene TRBV3-2) and TRBJ1-2; 9 nucleotides align to TRBD1. Sequences were obtained from peripheral blood. The TCR originated in a woman aged 55 to 70 with COVID-19, enrolled during active disease. The CDR3 DNA reads as TGTGCCAGCAGCCTTGGGACAGGGCCCTATGGCTACACCTTC. It translates to CASSLGTGPYGYTF.